Reported below is one TCR beta chain. These data are taken from a study of blood T cell repertoires in COVID-19. The CDR3 contains 17 residues. Trimming took 2 bases from V and 0 from J, leaving 12 bases between them. Germline values: CDR1 SGHRS, CDR2 YFSETQ. The assay was immunoSEQ multiplex PCR, and TCRdb's table has in-frame clones only and misses some. This sample has about 130,000 clones, with approximately 80% found just once. This TCR was recovered from a man in his sixties or seventies with acute or convalescent COVID-19. The chain joins TRBV5-1 to TRBJ1-6, with no clear D. Sequencing was performed on peripheral blood. CDR3 sequence: CASSFRDSSSYNSPLHF. The CDR3 DNA sequence: TGCGCCAGCAGCTTTCGGGATTCAAGCTCCTATAATTCACCCCTCCACTTT.